The 32 T cell receptor beta chains below were found in one sample sequenced in a study of OX40 agonist ivuxolimab in advanced cancers. The method was immunoSEQ multiplex PCR; TCRdb's version includes in-frame clones alone and lacks a portion of them. Of around 100,000 clones in the sample, 85% to 95% were seen once. Sequenced here: CD4+ or CD8+ T cells sorted from blood, sampled in a trial of the OX40 agonist ivuxolimab. The source is an adult with an advanced solid tumor such as melanoma, head and neck, liver or kidney cancer.

The chain links TRBV9 to TRBJ2-1; TRBD1 agrees at 7 bases. The CDR3 length is 15 residues. V gave up 3 bases and J gave up 3 bases; unmatched junction bases: 6. Germline V gene lookup returns CDR1 SGDLS and CDR2 YYNGEE. This CDR3 reads CASSGLGTDYNEQFF. The CDR3 DNA sequence: TGTGCCAGCAGCGGTCTTGGGACAGACTACAATGAGCAGTTCTTC.

The CDR3 spells CASSALGSLNTEAFF. The CDR3 coding sequence is TGTGCCAGCAGCGCCCTTGGCAGCTTGAACACTGAAGCTTTCTTT. The V gene is TRBV7-9, the J gene TRBJ1-1, with no clear D. Germline CDR1 SEHNR, CDR2 FQNEAQ (reference sequence). Deletions cut 5 bases from V and 0 bases from J, with 13 bases between. The CDR3 loop spans 15 amino acids. Full variable domain (rest looked up from reference TRBV7-9 and TRBJ1-1): DTGVSQNPRHKITKRGQNVTFRCDPISEHNRLYWYRQTLGQGPEFLTYFQNEAQLEKSRLLSDRFSAERPKGSFSTLEIQRTEQGDSAMYLCASSALGSLNTEAFFGQGTRLTVV.

This rearrangement joins TRBV6-1 to TRBJ2-7; 8 nucleotides match TRBD1. V gave up 4 bases and J gave up 2 bases; unmatched junction bases: 7. This CDR3 region has 15 residues. Germline values: CDR1 MNHNS, CDR2 SASEGT. The CDR3 region is CASSGPGTGTYEQYF. In DNA form, the CDR3 reads TGTGCCAGCAGTGGACCCGGGACAGGCACCTACGAGCAGTACTTC.

This sequence joins TRBV28 and TRBJ2-5, with a possible D match to TRBD2 (6 bases). Germline V gene lookup returns CDR1 MDHEN and CDR2 SYDVKM. Trimming stripped 7 bases from V and 5 bases from J, with 17 bases between. The CDR3 is 14 residues long. This CDR3 is CASNPIGGVETQYF. For the CDR3, the DNA is TGTGCCAGCAATCCTATAGGAGGGGTGGAGACCCAGTACTTC.

The chain combines TRBV27 with TRBJ2-1; D remains unclear. CDR3 size: 12 residues. V lost 5 bases, J lost 4 bases, and 6 bases lay in between. Germline CDR1 reads MNHEY; CDR2 reads SMNVEV (reference sequence). The CDR3 sequence is CASSHEYNEQFF. The DNA for the CDR3 is TGTGCCAGCAGTCACGAATACAATGAGCAGTTCTTC.

The CDR3 bases are TGTGCCTGGAGTGTGTCTGGGACAGGATGGATAGGTCAGCCCCAGCATTTT. This sequence encodes CAWSVSGTGWIGQPQHF. The V and J genes are TRBV30 and TRBJ1-5; 8 bases line up with TRBD1. The CDR3 covers 17 residues. Germline loops: CDR1 GTSNPN, CDR2 SVGIG (reference sequence). The V gene end was trimmed by 0 bases and the J gene end by 6 bases; junction bases not matched to a gene: 13.

The genes are TRBV7-9 and TRBJ2-1; D gene ambiguous. The CDR3 contains 12 residues. CDR1 is SEHNR, CDR2 FQNEAQ, per germline (reference sequence). V lost 4 bases and J lost 7, with 8 bases in between. The CDR3 sequence is CASSSQRNEQFF. The CDR3 bases are TGTGCCAGCAGCTCACAGAGAAATGAGCAGTTCTTC.

This chain links TRBV25-1 with TRBJ2-2; 7 bases map to TRBD1. Germline CDR1 and CDR2: MGHDK and SYGVNS. Trimming at V came to 6 bases and at J to 3 bases, leaving 7 bases not matched to a gene. There are 15 residues in the CDR3. CDR3 bases: TGTGCCAGCAGCCCAGGGCAGGGGGACACCGGGGAGCTGTTTTTT. Amino acids: CASSPGQGDTGELFF.

J is TRBJ2-2 and V is TRBV7-9; 10 bases agree with TRBD2. CDR3 length equals 16 residues. In germline, CDR1 is SEHNR, CDR2 FQNEAQ (reference sequence). V gave up 5 bases and J gave up 0 bases; unmatched junction bases: 3. CDR3 region: CASSRGLAANTGELFF. The CDR3, as DNA: TGTGCCAGCAGCAGAGGACTAGCGGCGAACACCGGGGAGCTGTTTTTT. The full variable domain, with the rest looked up from reference TRBV7-9 and TRBJ2-2, is DTGVSQNPRHKITKRGQNVTFRCDPISEHNRLYWYRQTLGQGPEFLTYFQNEAQLEKSRLLSDRFSAERPKGSFSTLEIQRTEQGDSAMYLCASSRGLAANTGELFFGEGSRLTVL.

This chain uses TRBV29-1 with TRBJ1-1, with 10 bases matching TRBD1. The CDR3 is made up of 13 amino acids. J gave up 4 bases and V 7 bases, and 6 bases lay outside the gene matches. Per germline, CDR1 SQVTM and CDR2 ANQGSEA. DNA for the CDR3: TGCAGCGCCTCGCGACAGGGGGCCACTGAAGCTTTCTTT. This translates into CSASRQGATEAFF.

The sample holds one count of this clone. The gene calls are TRBV7-9 and TRBJ2-5; 7 bases align to TRBD1. V lost 0 bases to trimming and J lost 1 base; unmatched junction nucleotides: 2. The germline V gene encodes CDR1 SEHNR and CDR2 FQNEAQ (reference sequence). The CDR3 sequence is 15 residues long. CDR3 in amino acids: CASSLATGVQETQYF. In DNA form, the CDR3 reads TGTGCCAGCAGCTTAGCTACAGGGGTCCAAGAGACCCAGTACTTC. Filled out from reference TRBV7-9 and TRBJ2-5, the complete variable domain reads DTGVSQNPRHKITKRGQNVTFRCDPISEHNRLYWYRQTLGQGPEFLTYFQNEAQLEKSRLLSDRFSAERPKGSFSTLEIQRTEQGDSAMYLCASSLATGVQETQYFGPGTRLLVL.

CDR3 nucleotides: TGTGCCAGCAGCTTAGGTTCCCTAGCGGGGCCAGATACGCAGTATTTT. It is translated as CASSLGSLAGPDTQYF. This chain links TRBV7-3 with TRBJ2-3, with 9 bases that match TRBD2. CDR1 and CDR2 from the germline V gene are SGHTA and FQGTGA. Unmatched junction bases numbered 7, after V lost 2 bases and J lost 4 bases. The CDR3 spans 16 residues. Full variable domain (remainder filled in from reference TRBV7-3 and TRBJ2-3): GAGVSQTPSNKVTEKGKYVELRCDPISGHTALYWYRQSLGQGPEFLIYFQGTGAADDSGLPNDRFFAVRPEGSVSTLKIQRTERGDSAVYLCASSLGSLAGPDTQYFGPGTRLTVL.

This clone was observed a handful of times. The chain recombines TRBV28 with TRBJ1-3; D unresolved. CDR1 and CDR2 (germline): MDHEN, SYDVKM. V was shortened by 5 bases and J by 3 bases, with 14 bases between the two germline ends. The CDR3 is 15 residues long. The CDR3 spells CASSPSGGSGNTIYF. DNA for the CDR3: TGTGCCAGCAGTCCCAGCGGAGGGAGTGGAAACACCATATATTTT.

As for this clone: A read error may produce the germline difference seen at one junction end. The chain has TRBV10-3 and TRBJ2-7; D is uncertain. In germline, CDR1 is ENHRY, CDR2 SYGVKD. The CDR3 is 13 residues long. The CDR3 region has the DNA TGTGCCACCAGTCAGGTTTGGGCCTACGAGCAGTACTTC. Protein product: CATSQVWAYEQYF.

The chain joins TRBV29-1 to TRBJ2-7, with TRBD2 matching 14 bases. Germline CDR1 SQVTM, CDR2 ANQGSEA. J gave up 3 bases and V 6 bases, and 13 bases lay outside the gene matches. The CDR3 length is 17 residues. This chain's CDR3 is CSVAGTGGLAGDYEQYF. The CDR3 region has the DNA TGCAGCGTAGCCGGGACAGGGGGACTAGCGGGAGACTACGAGCAGTACTTC.

The chain combines TRBV28 with TRBJ2-7; a possible D gene is TRBD2 (5 bases). The CDR3 loop spans 12 amino acids. The germline V and J ends were trimmed by 8 bases and 6 bases, with 14 bases remaining between them. Germline V gives CDR1 MDHEN, CDR2 SYDVKM. The CDR3 protein is CASALVAGEQYF. Written as DNA, the CDR3 is TGTGCCAGCGCCTTAGTGGCGGGCGAGCAGTACTTC.

The chain is built from TRBV7-8 and TRBJ2-3; D gene uncertain. This CDR3 region has 16 residues. Germline CDR1 SGHVS, CDR2 FQNEAQ. V lost 2 bases, J lost 0 bases, and 12 bases lay in between. The CDR3 loop is CASSLRGLSSTDTQYF. CDR3 in DNA: TGTGCCAGCAGCTTACGTGGGCTATCAAGCACAGATACGCAGTATTTT.

This chain uses TRBV6-6 with TRBJ2-5, with D maybe TRBD2 (6 bases). The V end was cut by 7 bases, the J end by 0 bases, with 9 bases between. Germline values: CDR1 MNHNY, CDR2 SVGAGI (reference sequence). The CDR3 extends over 13 amino acids. CDR3 loop: CASIRGNQETQYF. CDR3 nucleotide sequence: TGTGCCAGCATCCGCGGGAACCAAGAGACCCAGTACTTC.

This clone appeared a few times. This chain connects TRBV11-2 to TRBJ2-7, with D possibly matching TRBD2 (6 bases). Trimming removed 5 bases from V and 9 bases from J, with 17 bases in between. The CDR3 consists of 13 residues. Per the germline V gene, CDR1 is SGHAT and CDR2 is FQNNGV. The CDR3 sequence is CASSPGRVGGQYF. Here the CDR3 DNA reads TGTGCCAGCAGCCCTGGTCGGGTGGGAGGGCAGTACTTC.

This sequence joins TRBV5-8 and TRBJ1-3, with TRBD1 as a possible D gene (5 bases). Germline V gene lookup returns CDR1 SGHTS and CDR2 YDEGEE. Trimming pared 3 bases from V and 2 bases from J, leaving 9 bases between. The CDR3 is 14 residues long. This CDR3 is CASSWQGAGNTIYF. CDR3 bases: TGTGCCAGCAGCTGGCAGGGCGCTGGAAACACCATATATTTT.

The chain couples TRBV28 to TRBJ1-5; 7 bases align to TRBD1. Germline CDR1 reads MDHEN; CDR2 reads SYDVKM. The CDR3 is 14 residues long. Trimming took 6 bases from V and 7 from J; bases not matched to a gene: 9. The CDR3 nucleotides read TGTGCCAGCAGCCAAGACAGGGTCCGGCAGCCCCAGCATTTT. As protein: CASSQDRVRQPQHF.

This clone has a single count. The chain employs TRBV5-5 and TRBJ2-7; TRBD1 matches 8 bases. V trimming: 4 bases; J trimming: 4 bases; junction bases outside the gene matches: 10. The CDR3 sequence is 15 residues long. Germline V gene sequence: CDR1 SGHKS, CDR2 YYEKEE (reference sequence). CDR3 coding DNA: TGTGCCAGCAGCGAAGGACAGGGCAGTTGGTACGAGCAGTACTTC. Translating it yields CASSEGQGSWYEQYF. Together with reference TRBV5-5 and TRBJ2-7, the CDR3 gives the full variable domain: DAGVTQSPTHLIKTRGQQVTLRCSPISGHKSVSWYQQVLGQGPQFIFQYYEKEERGRGNFPDRFSARQFPNYSSELNVNALLLGDSALYLCASSEGQGSWYEQYFGPGTRLTVT.

J is TRBJ2-3 and V is TRBV4-2; D is undetermined. Per germline, CDR1 LGHNA and CDR2 YNFKEQ. V lost 0 bases and J lost 1, with 14 bases in between. The CDR3 is 17 amino acids. CDR3 sequence: CASSQDNQADGTDTQYF. CDR3 DNA sequence: TGTGCCAGCAGCCAAGATAACCAGGCGGATGGCACAGATACGCAGTATTTT.

On this clone itself: Relative to the germline gene, one junction end is altered; a read error may explain this. The chain joins TRBV7-7 to TRBJ2-3, with 11 bases identical to TRBD2. Germline CDR1 SSHAT, CDR2 FNYEAQ (reference sequence). There are 14 residues in the CDR3. The CDR3 protein is CASSHSGRADTQYF. CDR3 nucleotide sequence: TGTGCTAGCAGCCATAGCGGGAGGGCAGATACGCAGTATTTT.

The chain carries TRBV28 and TRBJ2-2; the D is unclear. Trimming stripped 7 bases from V and 4 bases from J, with 13 bases between. The CDR3 is 14 amino acids. CDR1 MDHEN and CDR2 SYDVKM come from the germline V gene. The CDR3 DNA sequence: TGTGCCAGCAATACGGGCCTCCCCACCGGGGAGCTGTTTTTT. This sequence encodes CASNTGLPTGELFF. Full variable domain (outside the CDR3, taken from reference TRBV28 and TRBJ2-2): DVKVTQSSRYLVKRTGEKVFLECVQDMDHENMFWYRQDPGLGLRLIYFSYDVKMKEKGDIPEGYSVSREKKERFSLILESASTNQTSMYLCASNTGLPTGELFFGEGSRLTVL.

This sequence joins TRBV21-1 and TRBJ2-6; the table names TRBD1, a call not compared with the DNA. TRBV21-1 represents a pseudogene. The CDR3 is made up of 19 amino acids. The CDR3: CASSLLQALPPSGANVLTF. The CDR3, as DNA: TGTGCCAGCAGCCTTCTTCAGGCCCTTCCACCCTCTGGGGCCAACGTCCTGACTTTC.

The rearrangement joins TRBV11-2 to TRBJ2-7; the D is unclear. The germline V gene has CDR1 SGHAT and CDR2 FQNNGV. V lost 5 bases and J lost 4, with 12 bases in between. This CDR3 is built from 13 residues. For the CDR3, the DNA is TGTGCCAGCAGCCATACTACTGGATACGAGCAGTACTTC. Protein: CASSHTTGYEQYF.

The chain is built from TRBV5-1 and TRBJ2-7; the D call may be TRBD1 or TRBD2 (5 bases each). The germline gives CDR1 SGHRS, CDR2 YFSETQ. This CDR3 has 13 amino acids. Trimming shortened V by 2 bases and J by 4 bases, and 10 bases separated the two germline ends. The CDR3 spells CASSLGDGYEQYF. CDR3 sequence (DNA): TGCGCCAGCAGCTTAGGGGACGGATACGAGCAGTACTTC.

The rearrangement uses TRBV7-2 and TRBJ2-7; 12 bases match TRBD2. This CDR3 is 16 amino acids long. Germline V gives CDR1 SGHTA, CDR2 FQGNSA. J gave up 5 bases and V 3 bases, and 8 bases lay outside the gene matches. As DNA, the CDR3 is TGTGCCAGCAGCTTGTCGAGGACTAGCGGGGTCCACGAGCAGTACTTC. Translation gives CASSLSRTSGVHEQYF.

The V call is TRBV7-9, the J call TRBJ2-7; TRBD1 aligns across 9 bases. V trimming: 4 bases; J trimming: 1 base; junction bases outside the gene matches: 2. This CDR3 comprises 14 residues. The V gene's germline CDR1 is SEHNR and CDR2 FQNEAQ (reference sequence). CDR3 bases: TGTGCCAGCAGCTCGGGACAGGGATCCTACGAGCAGTACTTC. It yields the protein CASSSGQGSYEQYF.

The chain has TRBV28 and TRBJ1-1, with TRBD1 as a possible D gene (5 bases). The ends were cut back, 4 bases at V and 4 bases at J, with 16 bases in the middle. The CDR3 runs 15 residues. The V gene's germline CDR1 is MDHEN and CDR2 SYDVKM. DNA for the CDR3: TGTGCCAGCAGTTCCCCGGGGGGACCAGGCACTGAAGCTTTCTTT. Translation gives CASSSPGGPGTEAFF.

The V and J genes are TRBV28 and TRBJ1-5, with D perhaps matching TRBD1 (6 bases). Germline V gives CDR1 MDHEN, CDR2 SYDVKM. The V end lost 7 bases, the J end lost 2 bases, and 15 bases lay between the germline ends. The CDR3 runs to 15 residues. CDR3 sequence: CASKQGRWGNQPQHF. The CDR3 DNA follows: TGTGCCAGCAAACAGGGTAGGTGGGGCAATCAGCCCCAGCATTTT.